This TCR beta chain was observed in a study of OX40 agonist ivuxolimab in advanced cancers. About the full investigation: The costimulatory receptor OX40 (CD134) was targeted by ivuxolimab, a fully human IgG2 agonistic monoclonal antibody. Prior anti-PD-1, anti-PD-L1 or anti-CTLA-4 therapy was permitted, and 35% to 40% of dose-escalation patients had received checkpoint inhibitors. Three dose-escalation patients achieved partial responses, one with hepatocellular carcinoma and two with cutaneous melanoma. Peripheral TCRbeta sequencing was intended to test whether TCR sequence diversity was altered and clonal T-cell expansion was caused by ivuxolimab. The paper covers the monotherapy dose-escalation part of the phase I ivuxolimab trial, which included N = 52 patients. Of the roughly 54 patients in dose escalation, around 19 had hepatocellular carcinoma, some 15 had melanoma, 9 had renal cell carcinoma and 9 had head and neck cancer. A male proportion of under 85% and a mean age of approximately 60 years, ranging from 23 to 79, were recorded for the dose-escalation cohort. Intravenous ivuxolimab was administered to patients every 2 weeks at six dose levels: 0.01, 0.1, 0.3, 1.5, 3 and 10 mg/kg. What the authors observed across the whole study: In the 0.1-3.0 mg/kg groups, partial responders were among the patients with the lowest normalized peripheral clonal expansion, particularly in CD8+ T cells. Low levels of normalized T-cell clonal expansion were also shown by some nonresponding patients. At doses of 0.1 to 3.0 mg/kg, clonal expansion of both CD4+ and CD8+ blood T cells was observed from baseline to week 6. After ivuxolimab, expanded clones were on average more numerous among CD8+ T cells than among CD4+ T cells. The antigen specificity of the clonally expanded peripheral T cells was not determined.

Comments on this clone: The clone's antigen remains unknown. It has no much larger one-base neighbor in the sample; base qualities were not kept.

The trial excluded patients who had a history of autoimmune disease or were on systemic immunosuppression. Peripheral blood for TCR sequencing was collected from all dose cohorts at baseline, on cycle 4 day 1, and on cycle 7 day 1. The samples were drawn from a first-in-human, open-label, multicenter phase I dose-escalation trial of ivuxolimab. The trial enrolled adults with locally advanced or metastatic head and neck squamous cell, hepatocellular, melanoma or renal cell carcinoma. Before TCR sequencing, CD4+ T cells and CD8+ T cells from peripheral blood were sorted into separate populations. For sequencing of the TCRbeta CDR3 region, genomic DNA was extracted from the sorted cells. TCRbeta CDR3 regions were sequenced using the immunoSEQ Assay. TCRdb stores this immuneACCESS table with in-frame sequences only. Part of the clones is absent; in the studies checked, under half of the shortfall reflects unresolved V genes, and no reason is known for the rest. The sample records nearly 25,000 clones, about 80% of which are singletons. The ten biggest clones cover 1.1% to 1.5% of the sample.

V drops 2 bases and J drops 3 bases, leaving 5 bases in between. The CDR3 has 14 amino acids, counting the end cysteine and phenylalanine. Only CDR3 DNA is held: 42 bases, read in frame from base 1. The germline V gene (reference sequence) supplies CDR1 LNHNV and CDR2 YYDKDF. The V gene is TRBV15 and the J gene is TRBJ1-6; TRBD1 could be the D gene, as 5 bases match. The origin of this receptor is an adult with an advanced solid tumor such as melanoma, head and neck, liver or kidney cancer. Material: CD4+ or CD8+ T cells sorted from blood, obtained in a trial of the OX40 agonist ivuxolimab. The CDR3 region has the sequence CATSRQGYNSPLHF. In nucleotide form, the sequence is TGTGCCACCAGCAGACAGGGCTATAATTCACCCCTCCACTTT. The full variable domain, completed from the reference TRBV15 and TRBJ1-6 proteins outside the CDR3, reads DAMVIQNPRYQVTQFGKPVTLSCSQTLNHNVMYWYQQKSSQAPKLLFHYYDKDFNNEADTPDNFQSRRPNTSFCFLDIRSPGLGDTAMYLCATSRQGYNSPLHFGNGTRLTVT.